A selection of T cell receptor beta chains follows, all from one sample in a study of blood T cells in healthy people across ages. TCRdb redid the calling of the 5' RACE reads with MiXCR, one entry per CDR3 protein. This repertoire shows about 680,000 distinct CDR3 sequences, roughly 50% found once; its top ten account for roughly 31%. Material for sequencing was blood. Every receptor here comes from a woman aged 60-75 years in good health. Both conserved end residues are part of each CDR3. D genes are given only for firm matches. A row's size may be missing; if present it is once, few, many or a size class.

TGTGCCACCAGTGATCCCACCATGAGCGGGAGATCCTACAATGAGCAGTTCTTC	CATSDPTMSGRSYNEQFF	-	TRBV24-1	TRBJ2-1	TRBD2
TGTGCCAGCAGTTTATCGGCGGATCAGGGGGTTCGAGAGACCCAGTACTTC	CASSLSADQGVRETQYF	-	TRBV28	TRBJ2-5	TRBD1
TGCAGTGCTTCCCGGGACAGATACTACGAGCAGTACTTC	CSASRDRYYEQYF	-	TRBV20-1	TRBJ2-7	TRBD1
TGCAGCGTTGGAGCGGGAGAAGGTGAGCAGTTCTTC	CSVGAGEGEQFF	-	TRBV29-1	TRBJ2-1	TRBD2
TGCAGCGTGGGGGACGTGGATCAGCCCCAGCATTTT	CSVGDVDQPQHF	few	TRBV29-1	TRBJ1-5	-
TGTGCCAGCAGTTATGGAGGAGGGAGCGCCTACGAGCAGTACTTC	CASSYGGGSAYEQYF	-	TRBV6-6	TRBJ2-7	-
TGTGCCACCAGTGATTCTGGTATAGCGGGAGAGCCAGATACGCAGTATTTT	CATSDSGIAGEPDTQYF	few	TRBV24-1	TRBJ2-3	TRBD2
TGCAGTGCTATCCTCAGCTCCTACAATGAGCAGTTCTTC	CSAILSSYNEQFF	few	TRBV20-1	TRBJ2-1	-
TGTGCCAGCAGTTGGGTGTCCCCAACCCAGCAGTATTTT	CASSWVSPTQQYF	few	TRBV12-3/TRBV12-4	TRBJ2-3	-
TGCAGTGCTAGAAGGGTCGACACCAGAGGGACTGAAGCTTTCTTT	CSARRVDTRGTEAFF	few	TRBV20-1	TRBJ1-1	-
TGTGCCAGCAGCTTATCTGCCCGTGGGGACGGCCGCTATGGCTACACCTTC	CASSLSARGDGRYGYTF	-	TRBV7-2	TRBJ1-2	-
TGCAGATTCCAACAGGGGACAGGGGGGAACACTGAAGCTTTCTTT	CRFQQGTGGNTEAFF	-	TRBV20-1	TRBJ1-1	TRBD1
TGTGCCTGGAGTACGCCGGACGAGCAGTACTTC	CAWSTPDEQYF	few	TRBV30	TRBJ2-7	-
TGTGCCGGGAGTCTCGGGATTGAGCAGTTCTTC	CAGSLGIEQFF	-	TRBV30	TRBJ2-1	-
TGTGCCAGCAGCCAGGCGTGGGGCCGATCCCCCTACGAGCAGTACTTC	CASSQAWGRSPYEQYF	-	TRBV27	TRBJ2-7	-
TGTGCCAGCAGGCCTTATAGACGGGAGCAGTTCTTC	CASRPYRREQFF	-	TRBV2	TRBJ2-1	-
TGCGCCAGCAGCCAAGAATATGGTTACGAGCAGTACTTC	CASSQEYGYEQYF	-	TRBV4-3	TRBJ2-7	-
TGTGCCGAAAAAAGGGGGCGGTTGGAGCCCCAGCATTTT	CAEKRGRLEPQHF	once	TRBV10-3	TRBJ1-5	TRBD1
TGTGCCAGCAGCTCCGGGACAGGGACCTACAATGAGCAGTTCTTC	CASSSGTGTYNEQFF	-	TRBV9	TRBJ2-1	TRBD1
TGTGCCAGCAGCGCACAGATGTACCAAGAGACCCAGTACTTC	CASSAQMYQETQYF	-	TRBV7-2	TRBJ2-5	-
TGTGCCAGCAGCCAAGAGGTAGAGACCCAGTACTTC	CASSQEVETQYF	few	TRBV3-1	TRBJ2-5	-
TGTGCCAGCAGTCCAGACACCGGGGAGCTGTTTTTT	CASSPDTGELFF	once	TRBV27	TRBJ2-2	-
TGTGCCAGCAGCTTAATAGCGGGAGCCACCCGCGAGCAGTACTTC	CASSLIAGATREQYF	-	TRBV12-3/TRBV12-4	TRBJ2-7	TRBD2
TGTGCCAGCAGTCCGCTGACTAGCGGGATTTCACCTGGGGAGCAGTACTTC	CASSPLTSGISPGEQYF	-	TRBV2	TRBJ2-4	TRBD2
TGTGCCAGCAGCGGAATGACAGGGGTCAGTTCCTACAATGAGCAGTTCTTC	CASSGMTGVSSYNEQFF	-	TRBV5-4	TRBJ2-1	TRBD1
TGCAGTGCTAGCATCGGGACCGTTAATCAGCCCCAGCATTTT	CSASIGTVNQPQHF	-	TRBV20-1	TRBJ1-5	-